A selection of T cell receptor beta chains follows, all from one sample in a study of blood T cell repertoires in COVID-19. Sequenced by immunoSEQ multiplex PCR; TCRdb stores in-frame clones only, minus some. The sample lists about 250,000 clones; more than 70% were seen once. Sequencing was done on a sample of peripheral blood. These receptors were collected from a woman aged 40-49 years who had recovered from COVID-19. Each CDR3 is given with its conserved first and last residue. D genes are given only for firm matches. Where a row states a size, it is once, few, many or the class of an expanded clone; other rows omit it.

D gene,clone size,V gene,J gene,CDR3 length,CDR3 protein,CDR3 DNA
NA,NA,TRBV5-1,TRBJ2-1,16,CASSARLGPSYNEQFF,TGCGCCAGCAGCGCCCGACTAGGACCCTCCTACAATGAGCAGTTCTTC
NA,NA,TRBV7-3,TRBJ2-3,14,CASSPPGLRDTQYF,TGTGCCAGCAGCCCCCCGGGACTCAGAGATACGCAGTATTTT
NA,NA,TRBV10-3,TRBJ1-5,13,CASNRDPNQPQHF,TGTGCCAGCAACAGGGATCCCAATCAGCCCCAGCATTTT
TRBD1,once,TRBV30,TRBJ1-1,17,CAWSPAWGAGGAGGAFF,TGTGCCTGGAGTCCTGCATGGGGGGCAGGGGGCGCCGGGGGAGCTTTCTTT
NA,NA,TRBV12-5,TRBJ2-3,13,CATQNPSTDTQYF,TGTGCTACCCAGAATCCGAGCACAGATACGCAGTATTTT
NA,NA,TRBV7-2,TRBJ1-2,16,CASSAGPGLLLGGYTF,TGTGCCAGCAGCGCGGGGCCAGGGCTCCTCCTCGGTGGCTACACCTTC
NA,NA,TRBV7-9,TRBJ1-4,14,CASSLGQSVEKLFF,TGTGCCAGCAGCTTGGGGCAGTCGGTTGAAAAACTGTTTTTT
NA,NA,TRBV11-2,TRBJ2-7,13,CASSLGGVRGQYF,TGTGCCAGCAGCTTAGGGGGGGTGAGAGGGCAGTACTTC
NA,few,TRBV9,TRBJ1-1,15,CASSPDLRGDTEAFF,TGTGCCAGCAGCCCAGACCTCCGCGGGGACACTGAAGCTTTCTTT
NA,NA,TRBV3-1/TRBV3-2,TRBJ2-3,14,CASSQGPSTDTQYF,TGTGCCAGCAGCCAGGGCCCTAGCACAGATACGCAGTATTTT
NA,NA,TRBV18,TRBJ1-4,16,CASSPGGGPLHEKLFF,TGTGCCAGCTCACCCGGCGGAGGGCCCCTCCACGAAAAACTGTTTTTT
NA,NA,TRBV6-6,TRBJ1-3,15,CASIPGQGFGNTIYF,TGTGCCAGCATTCCCGGGCAGGGCTTCGGAAACACCATATATTTT
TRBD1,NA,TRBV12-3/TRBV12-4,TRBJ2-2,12,CASSQGAGELFF,TGTGCCAGCAGCCAGGGGGCCGGGGAGCTGTTTTTT
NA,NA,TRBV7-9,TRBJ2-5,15,CASSFWGQSQETQYF,TGTGCCAGCAGCTTTTGGGGCCAGTCACAAGAGACCCAGTACTTC